This T cell receptor (beta chain) derives from a study of cytotoxic CD8 clonotypes in ibrutinib-treated CLL. Deletions cut 4 bases from V and 4 bases from J, with 14 bases between. CDR1 and CDR2 from the germline V gene are SQVTM and ANQGSEA. The CDR3 length is 13 residues. Clones were sequenced by immunoSEQ multiplex PCR, and TCRdb holds only the in-frame ones, with some missing. The table lists under 200,000 clones, under 85% of them singletons. This sequence was found in a human donor with chronic lymphocytic leukemia. The sample in question was PBMCs, obtained after 24 months of ibrutinib treatment. The chain joins TRBV29-1 to TRBJ2-7; D may be TRBD1 (6 bases). The CDR3 region has the DNA TGCAGCGTTGGCTCAGGGGTCGGGTACGAGCAGTACTTC. This encodes CSVGSGVGYEQYF.